The 6 T cell receptor beta chains reported below all come from one sample, sequenced in a study of blood T cell repertoires in COVID-19. The table came from immunoSEQ multiplex PCR; TCRdb's copy has only in-frame clones and leaves some out. The repertoire holds 250,000 to 350,000 clones, with approximately 86% as singletons. The specimen sequenced was peripheral blood. Receptors originate from a woman aged 70 to 79 with COVID-19, enrolled during active disease.

The chain joins TRBV21-1 to TRBJ2-5; TRBD2, as called in the table, went unchecked against the DNA. TRBV21-1 is an annotated pseudogene. The CDR3 sequence is 16 residues long. The CDR3 bases are TGTGCCAGCAGCCCCCTTAAGCGGGGGAATATTCAGACCCAGTACTTC. Translated, it gives CASSPLKRGNIQTQYF.

The rearrangement uses TRBV29-1 and TRBJ1-3, with no clear D. The CDR3 totals 13 residues. Trimming left V 3 bases short and J 0 bases short, with 6 bases between. The V gene's germline CDR1 is SQVTM and CDR2 ANQGSEA. The CDR3 nucleotides read TGCAGCGTTGAGGGCAGCTCTGGAAACACCATATATTTT. This gives the protein CSVEGSSGNTIYF.

This clone was found once. This chain uses TRBV9 with TRBJ1-1, with D uncertain. CDR1 and CDR2 (germline): SGDLS, YYNGEE. The CDR3 consists of 12 residues. The V and J ends lost 4 bases and 8 bases respectively, with 12 bases between them. The CDR3 DNA is TGTGCCAGCAGCCCGTCAGGTGTCGAAGCTTTCTTT. This translates into CASSPSGVEAFF.

The chain joins TRBV5-4 to TRBJ2-1; 9 bases are a match to TRBD2. J lost 9 bases, V lost 4 bases, and 11 bases had no gene match. Germline CDR1 and CDR2: SGHNT and YYREEE (reference sequence). The CDR3 contains 15 residues. The CDR3 nucleotides read TGTGCCAGCAGCCCCGCAGGGCGGGGGGGCCCTGAGCAGTTCTTC. Protein product: CASSPAGRGGPEQFF.

Only one count was recorded for this clone. The chain recombines TRBV7-8 with TRBJ1-1; D not certain. Trimming left V 5 bases short and J 1 base short, with 11 bases between. Germline V gene sequence: CDR1 SGHVS, CDR2 FQNEAQ. This CDR3 comprises 14 residues. CDR3 amino acids: CASSQRPGNTEAFF. In nucleotides, the CDR3 is TGTGCCAGCAGCCAAAGGCCAGGGAACACTGAAGCTTTCTTT.

This clone was detected a few times. The chain's CDR3 is CASSFAGLANTEAFF. The CDR3 nucleotides read TGTGCCAGCAGCTTTGCAGGGTTGGCGAACACTGAAGCTTTCTTT. The chain carries TRBV7-2 and TRBJ1-1, with a weak D call TRBD1 (5 bases). Deletions cut 3 bases from V and 1 base from J, with 12 bases between. This CDR3 contains 15 residues. Per germline, CDR1 SGHTA and CDR2 FQGNSA. The full variable domain, rest sourced from reference TRBV7-2 and TRBJ1-1, is GAGVSQSPSNKVTEKGKDVELRCDPISGHTALYWYRQSLGQGLEFLIYFQGNSAPDKSGLPSDRFSAERTGGSVSTLTIQRTQQEDSAVYLCASSFAGLANTEAFFGQGTRLTVV.